The text below deals with one TCR beta chain. The antigen is not known. The CDR3 runs to 11 residues. The germline CDR1 and CDR2 sequences are SQVTM and ANQGSEA. The V and J ends lost 7 bases and 3 bases respectively, with 9 bases between them. This specimen belongs to a study of blood T cells in healthy people across ages. Study-wide context: Using template switching, researchers captured about one barcoded beta molecule for each two T cells.

Notes on the study in general: Diversity was higher, and naive CD4+ cells more numerous, in long-lived donors than in aged donors.

A J-beta primer mix and a sample-barcoded 5' primer were used in a second PCR of roughly 6 to 11 cycles. MiXCR, run by TCRdb on the 5' RACE reads, gives a single entry per CDR3 protein. The sample holds about 1.8 million distinct CDR3 sequences; 49% are singletons and the top ten take approximately 2.1%. Total RNA amounts of at least 6 micrograms were extracted per sample. The chain joins TRBV29-1 to TRBJ1-1; D might be TRBD1 (6 bases). The clonotype comes from a woman aged 40 to 55 in good health. Sequencing was carried out using blood. CDR3 nucleotide sequence: TGCAGCGGGGCAGGGGACACTGAAGCTTTCTTT. Amino acid sequence: CSGAGDTEAFF.